The T cell receptor beta chain described here comes from a study of OX40 agonist ivuxolimab in advanced cancers. Background for the entire study: Ivuxolimab was an agonistic, fully human IgG2 monoclonal antibody directed against OX40 (CD134), a costimulatory receptor. Of the roughly 53 patients in dose escalation, 19 had hepatocellular carcinoma, some 15 had melanoma, 9 had renal cell carcinoma and 9 had head and neck cancer. Intravenous ivuxolimab was administered to patients every 2 weeks at six dose levels: 0.01, 0.1, 0.3, 1.5, 3 and 10 mg/kg. In the dose-escalation cohort, 70% to 90% of patients were male, and the mean age was approximately 60 years with a range of roughly 23 to 79. Patients were allowed to have had prior anti-PD-1, anti-PD-L1 or anti-CTLA-4 therapy, and approximately 39% of the dose-escalation patients had been treated with checkpoint inhibitors. The purpose of peripheral TCRbeta sequencing was to test whether ivuxolimab changed TCR sequence diversity and led to clonal T-cell expansion. The paper covers the monotherapy dose-escalation part of the phase I ivuxolimab trial, which included N ≈ 57 patients. Three dose-escalation patients achieved partial responses, one with hepatocellular carcinoma and two with cutaneous melanoma. Broad study findings and their caveats: Antigen specificity was not determined for the clonally expanded peripheral T cells. In the 0.1-3.0 mg/kg groups, partial responders were among the patients with the lowest normalized peripheral clonal expansion, particularly in CD8+ T cells. Low levels of normalized T-cell clonal expansion were also seen in some patients who did not respond. After ivuxolimab, CD8+ T cells had more expanded clones than CD4+ T cells on average. At doses of 0.1 to 3.0 mg/kg, clonal expansion of both CD4+ and CD8+ T cells in blood was seen between baseline and week 6.

V trim: 4 bases; J trim: 6 bases; unmatched bases: 2. As encoded in the germline V gene, CDR1 is SGHRS while CDR2 is YFSETQ. The CDR3 runs 13 amino acids, cysteine and phenylalanine included. Only the CDR3 DNA stays, 39 bases, in frame from base 1. The trial excluded patients who had a history of autoimmune disease or who were on systemic immunosuppression. In every dose cohort, peripheral blood was drawn for TCR sequencing at baseline, cycle 4 day 1, and cycle 7 day 1. The samples were taken from a phase I, first-in-human, multicenter, open-label dose-escalation trial of ivuxolimab. Adults with locally advanced or metastatic head and neck squamous cell, hepatocellular, melanoma or renal cell carcinoma were enrolled in the trial. Before TCR sequencing, CD4+ T cells and CD8+ T cells were sorted from peripheral blood as separate populations. Genomic DNA was isolated from the sorted cells so that the TCRbeta CDR3 region could be sequenced. The immunoSEQ Assay was used to sequence the TCRbeta CDR3 regions. This is the immuneACCESS table as TCRdb keeps it, with only in-frame sequences that have V and J called. A part of the clones is gone; compared with another copy, unresolved V genes explain less than half, and the rest is unexplained. The sample contains some 79,000 clones, 88% of them found a single time. 4.1% of the sample rests with the top ten.

In its sample, this clone was seen once. It has no known antigen specificity. Base qualities are not provided; no much larger clone lies one nucleotide away. The sample in question was CD4+ or CD8+ T cells sorted from blood, obtained in a trial of the OX40 agonist ivuxolimab. The sequence links TRBV5-1 to TRBJ2-2, with 8 central nucleotides matching TRBD1. This clonotype was sampled from an adult with an advanced solid tumor such as melanoma, head and neck, liver or kidney cancer. In nucleotide form, the sequence is TGCGCCAGCAGCCCACAGGGGGCCGGGGAGCTGTTTTTT. Translated, it reads CASSPQGAGELFF.